These 27 T cell receptor beta chains originate from one sample sequenced in a study of T cell clones after liver transplantation. Clones were read by immunoSEQ multiplex PCR, and TCRdb kept only the in-frame ones, dropping some. The sample has over 70,000 clones; 80% are singletons. The starting material was CD4+ T cells from blood, obtained 12 months after liver transplant. The receptors come from a human patient who received a liver transplant. Some T cells may have originated in the graft donor.

This chain links TRBV27 with TRBJ2-3; TRBD2 aligns across 11 bases. J was trimmed by 2 bases and V by 3 bases; bases with no gene match: 10. This CDR3 spans 18 amino acids. Germline values: CDR1 MNHEY, CDR2 SMNVEV (reference sequence). The CDR3 reads CASSFISGRVLSTDTQYF. The CDR3 bases are TGTGCCAGCAGTTTCATTAGCGGGAGGGTATTATCCACAGATACGCAGTATTTT.

The chain combines TRBV30 with TRBJ1-2; maybe TRBD1 (5 bases). Trimming stripped 0 bases from V and 4 bases from J, with 18 bases between. The CDR3 loop spans 16 amino acids. CDR1 and CDR2 from the germline V gene are GTSNPN and SVGIG (reference sequence). The CDR3 DNA reads TGTGCCTGGAGTGTGCTGGGACCGCGCCGAATCTATGGCTACACCTTC. It specifies CAWSVLGPRRIYGYTF. Full variable domain (missing parts from reference TRBV30 and TRBJ1-2): SQTIHQWPATLVQPVGSPLSLECTVEGTSNPNLYWYRQAAGRGLQLLFYSVGIGQISSEVPQNLSASRPQDRQFILSSKKLLLSDSGFYLCAWSVLGPRRIYGYTFGSGTRLTVV.

This clone was observed a single time. The J gene is TRBJ1-4, the V gene TRBV4-3; tentative D call: TRBD1 (5 bases). CDR1 LGHNA and CDR2 YSLEER come from the germline V gene. Trimming stripped 0 bases from V and 0 bases from J, with 14 bases between. CDR3 length: 18 amino acids. The CDR3 sequence: CASSQDAPRQTTNEKLFF. CDR3 sequence (DNA): TGCGCCAGCAGCCAAGATGCCCCGCGACAGACAACTAATGAAAAACTGTTTTTT.

The rearrangement uses TRBV5-6 and TRBJ1-2; TRBD1 is a possible D gene (5 bases). This CDR3 contains 13 residues. The ends were cut back, 8 bases at V and 5 bases at J, with 16 bases in the middle. Per germline, CDR1 SGHDT and CDR2 YYEEEE. CDR3 protein: CASWTRDLYGYTF. For the CDR3, the DNA is TGTGCCAGTTGGACGAGGGACCTATATGGCTACACCTTC. The full variable domain, with the rest looked up from reference TRBV5-6 and TRBJ1-2, is DAGVTQSPTHLIKTRGQQVTLRCSPKSGHDTVSWYQQALGQGPQFIFQYYEEEERQRGNFPDRFSGHQFPNYSSELNVNALLLGDSALYLCASWTRDLYGYTFGSGTRLTVV.

The V and J genes are TRBV10-3 and TRBJ2-1; TRBD2 matches at 16 bases. V trimming: 6 bases; J trimming: 10 bases; junction bases outside the gene matches: 6. Germline V gene data show CDR1 as ENHRY and CDR2 as SYGVKD. The CDR3 covers 15 residues. CDR3 DNA: TGTGCCATCAGAGGGACTAGCGGGAGGGCCGGGGAGCAGTTCTTC. Its translation is CAIRGTSGRAGEQFF.

V usage is TRBV2 and J usage is TRBJ2-7; possible D gene TRBD2, 6 bases. Trimming removed 6 bases at V and 1 base at J, with 13 bases between. The CDR3 sequence is 14 residues long. The germline CDR1 and CDR2 sequences are SNHLY and FYNNEI. The CDR3 sequence is CASRLSGGSYEQYF. Written as DNA, the CDR3 is TGTGCCAGCAGGTTATCCGGGGGTTCCTACGAGCAGTACTTC.

The CDR3 nucleotides read TGCGCCAGCAGCCAAGCTTCACAGGGGGCATCAGATACGCAGTATTTT. Its translation is CASSQASQGASDTQYF. This chain uses TRBV4-1 with TRBJ2-3; the match to TRBD1 covers 9 bases. The CDR3 sequence is 16 residues long. Germline assignment: CDR1 MGHRA and CDR2 YSYEKL. V trimming: 1 base; J trimming: 4 bases; junction bases outside the gene matches: 6.

The V call is TRBV7-6, the J call TRBJ2-3; tentative D call: TRBD2 (5 bases). The V gene lost 5 bases and the J gene lost 1 base, with 22 bases spanning the gap. From germline, CDR1 is SGHVS and CDR2 FNYEAQ. The CDR3 length is 18 residues. CDR3 region: CASSPRAAGLSGTDTQYF. The CDR3 coding sequence is TGTGCCAGCAGCCCGAGGGCGGCCGGTTTGAGTGGCACAGATACGCAGTATTTT.

V gene TRBV6-6 combines with J gene TRBJ1-2; 9 nucleotides line up with TRBD1. From germline, CDR1 is MNHNY and CDR2 SVGAGI (reference sequence). The V gene end was trimmed by 4 bases and the J gene end by 5 bases; junction bases not matched to a gene: 8. The CDR3 consists of 15 residues. The CDR3 region has the DNA TGTGCCAGCAGTTCCCCGGGACAGGGCTATTATGGCTACACCTTC. It yields the protein CASSSPGQGYYGYTF.

The gene calls are TRBV7-9 and TRBJ1-1; the D gene is possibly TRBD1 (5 bases). The germline gives CDR1 SEHNR, CDR2 FQNEAQ (reference sequence). CDR3 size: 12 residues. Trimming pared 6 bases from V and 11 bases from J, leaving 16 bases between. Written as DNA, the CDR3 is TGTGCCAGCAGTCATAGTGGGGGAGCGGCTTTCTTT. Protein product: CASSHSGGAAFF. The full variable domain, completed using reference TRBV7-9 and TRBJ1-1, is DTGVSQNPRHKITKRGQNVTFRCDPISEHNRLYWYRQTLGQGPEFLTYFQNEAQLEKSRLLSDRFSAERPKGSFSTLEIQRTEQGDSAMYLCASSHSGGAAFFGQGTRLTVV.

The CDR3 here is CASSLTSGRTTDTQYF. CDR3 sequence (DNA): TGTGCCAGCAGCCTTACTAGCGGGAGGACCACAGATACGCAGTATTTT. The chain recombines TRBV7-9 with TRBJ2-3, with 12 bases identical to TRBD2. V lost 5 bases and J lost 2; bases outside the gene matches: 5. The CDR3 totals 16 residues. Germline CDR1 and CDR2: SEHNR and FQNEAQ (reference sequence).

This clone was seen once. This rearrangement joins TRBV28 to TRBJ2-4; TRBD2 aligns across 11 bases. This CDR3 region has 16 residues. Germline V gives CDR1 MDHEN, CDR2 SYDVKM. Unmatched junction bases numbered 6, after V lost 1 base and J lost 7 bases. The CDR3 loop reads CASSLYLASGRNIQYF. The CDR3 DNA reads TGTGCCAGCAGTTTATATCTGGCTAGCGGGAGGAACATTCAGTACTTC.

The chain couples TRBV6-5 to TRBJ1-2; 7 bases are shared with TRBD1. V dropped 5 bases and J dropped 8; count of bases not matched to a gene: 5. This CDR3 has 12 residues. CDR1 is MNHEY, CDR2 SVGAGI, per germline. For the CDR3, the DNA is TGTGCCAGCAGTACAGGGGCAAGGGGCTACACCTTC. It translates to CASSTGARGYTF.

In regard to this clone: At one of its ends the junction is not consistent with the germline gene, which may arise from a read error. The V gene is TRBV28, the J gene TRBJ2-5, with D perhaps matching TRBD1 (6 bases). Germline CDR1 MDHEN, CDR2 SYDVKM. The CDR3 totals 15 residues. The DNA of the CDR3 is TGTGCCAGCAGTTTGGTATCAGGGGTAAGAGAGGCCCAGTACTTC. Protein: CASSLVSGVREAQYF.

This sequence joins TRBV5-1 and TRBJ1-1; D might be TRBD1 (5 bases). V was trimmed by 0 bases and J by 5 bases, leaving 8 bases between them. The CDR3 covers 13 residues. Germline-derived CDR1 and CDR2 are SGHRS and YFSETQ. The CDR3 loop reads CASSLVGQTEAFF. The CDR3 bases are TGCGCCAGCAGCTTGGTGGGGCAAACTGAAGCTTTCTTT.

The chain uses TRBV5-1 and TRBJ2-7, with 10 nucleotides matching TRBD1. The ends lost 4 bases at V and 5 bases at J; junction bases unmatched: 9. Germline CDR1 reads SGHRS; CDR2 reads YFSETQ. The CDR3 has 15 amino acids. Here the CDR3 DNA reads TGCGCCAGCAGCCCGCGGGACAGGGGCAGGCACGAGCAGTACTTC. It translates to CASSPRDRGRHEQYF.

V gene TRBV7-2 combines with J gene TRBJ1-1, with D perhaps TRBD1 (5 bases). The V gene lost 8 bases and the J gene lost 0 bases, with 10 bases spanning the gap. The V gene's germline CDR1 is SGHTA and CDR2 FQGNSA. This CDR3 contains 13 residues. CDR3 bases: TGTGCCAGCCGACAGAATATGAACACTGAAGCTTTCTTT. Protein product: CASRQNMNTEAFF.

This sequence joins TRBV28 and TRBJ1-5; 7 nucleotides align to TRBD1. Per the germline V gene, CDR1 is MDHEN and CDR2 is SYDVKM. After removal of 6 bases from V and 2 bases from J, the junction contained 13 bases not matched to a gene. The CDR3 totals 17 residues. CDR3 protein: CASRRNTGAAGNQPQHF. The CDR3 DNA follows: TGTGCCAGCAGACGAAACACAGGGGCGGCGGGCAATCAGCCCCAGCATTTT.

J is TRBJ2-7 and V is TRBV5-1, with 7 bases lining up with TRBD1. Germline loops: CDR1 SGHRS, CDR2 YFSETQ. The CDR3 has 15 amino acids. V trimming: 4 bases; J trimming: 2 bases; junction bases outside the gene matches: 9. In DNA form, the CDR3 reads TGCGCCAGCAGCATACTATCCGGGACAGCCTACGAGCAGTACTTC. Translated, it gives CASSILSGTAYEQYF.

With respect to this clone: The same CDR3 also results from other DNA sequences found in this sample. This chain connects TRBV29-1 to TRBJ2-3; 8 positions match TRBD2. The V and J ends lost 3 bases and 3 bases, in that order; junction bases with no gene match: 2. The CDR3 covers 13 residues. CDR1 and CDR2 from the germline V gene are SQVTM and ANQGSEA. CDR3 sequence: CSVDGGGTDTQYF. The CDR3 region has the DNA TGCAGCGTTGACGGGGGGGGAACAGATACGCAGTATTTT.

In this sample, this clone turned up once. J is TRBJ1-2 and V is TRBV6-4; 7 positions agree with TRBD1. The CDR3 covers 13 residues. Germline CDR1 reads MRHNA; CDR2 reads SNTAGT. J gave up 8 bases and V 3 bases, and 6 bases lay outside the gene matches. For the CDR3, the DNA is TGTGCCAGCAGTGAGAAACAGGGGTCCGGCTACACCTTC. It yields the protein CASSEKQGSGYTF.

The chain couples TRBV5-1 to TRBJ1-1; tentative D call: TRBD1 (5 bases). Germline V CDR1 and CDR2: SGHRS, YFSETQ. The ends were cut back, 1 base at V and 1 base at J, with 11 bases in the middle. The CDR3 is 15 residues long. CDR3 DNA sequence: TGCGCCAGCAGCTTGTCGGCAGGGAAGAACACTGAAGCTTTCTTT. As protein: CASSLSAGKNTEAFF.

The genes are TRBV29-1 and TRBJ2-5; 7 nucleotides line up with TRBD1. The trim removed 3 bases at V and 4 bases at J, leaving 2 bases unmatched. Looked up from germline, CDR1 is SQVTM and CDR2 is ANQGSEA. This CDR3 has 12 residues. The CDR3 DNA sequence: TGCAGCGTTGATCGACAGGGAGAGACCCAGTACTTC. Its translation is CSVDRQGETQYF.

The V call is TRBV6-1, the J call TRBJ1-1; the match to TRBD1 covers 8 bases. V shed 7 bases and J 4 bases; nucleotides not matched to a gene: 8. The CDR3 spans 14 residues. Germline CDR1 is MNHNS and CDR2 is SASEGT. CDR3 in DNA: TGTGCCAGCATTACGGACAGGGTATCCACTGAAGCTTTCTTT. Translation: CASITDRVSTEAFF.

This clone was seen a few times. This rearrangement joins TRBV2 to TRBJ2-2; possible D gene TRBD2, 5 bases. This CDR3 contains 14 residues. The V end was cut by 6 bases, the J end by 7 bases, with 15 bases between. Germline assignment: CDR1 SNHLY and CDR2 FYNNEI. This chain's CDR3 is CASREDWGSGELFF. The CDR3 DNA sequence: TGTGCCAGCAGGGAGGACTGGGGTAGCGGGGAGCTGTTTTTT.

The chain carries TRBV7-7 and TRBJ2-1, with TRBD2 matching 8 bases. Unmatched junction bases numbered 4, after V lost 3 bases and J lost 6 bases. Germline V gives CDR1 SSHAT, CDR2 FNYEAQ (reference sequence). The CDR3 covers 14 residues. CDR3 in amino acids: CASSFNGRGNEQFF. The CDR3 DNA is TGTGCCAGCAGCTTCAACGGGAGGGGCAATGAGCAGTTCTTC.

This clone was observed a handful of times. The CDR3 DNA sequence: TGCGCCAGCAGCTTGACTATCGGACAGGGGACTAGCACAGATACGCAGTATTTT. It is translated as CASSLTIGQGTSTDTQYF. V is TRBV5-1 and J is TRBJ2-3, with TRBD1 matching 9 bases. V trimming: 1 base; J trimming: 0 bases; junction bases outside the gene matches: 9. CDR1 SGHRS and CDR2 YFSETQ come from the germline V gene. The CDR3 loop spans 18 amino acids. The full variable domain, completed using reference TRBV5-1 and TRBJ2-3, is KAGVTQTPRYLIKTRGQQVTLSCSPISGHRSVSWYQQTPGQGLQFLFEYFSETQRNKGNFPGRFSGRQFSNSRSEMNVSTLELGDSALYLCASSLTIGQGTSTDTQYFGPGTRLTVL.